The 26 T cell receptor beta chains below were found in one sample sequenced in a study of blood T cell repertoires in COVID-19 (dated by TCRdb to the early 2020s). The library was prepared using the immunoSEQ multiplex PCR assay. Entries here come from immuneACCESS through TCRdb and include only in-frame sequences with V and J called. Some clones fail to appear in such tables; in the studies checked, an unresolved V gene covers under half of the shortfall, and the cause of the remainder is unknown. This sample is represented by about 50,000 clones; about 83% of them were singletons. The top ten clonotypes cover approximately 2% of the sample. Sequenced material: peripheral blood. Every receptor here comes from a woman aged 55-75 years with acute or convalescent COVID-19.

The rearrangement joins TRBV18 to TRBJ2-5; D gene unclear. V was clipped by 0 bases and J by 5 bases, with 7 bases between them. Per the germline V gene, CDR1 is KGHSH and CDR2 is LQKENI. This CDR3 region has 13 residues. Here the CDR3 reads CASSPPSRETQYF. The DNA for the CDR3 is TGTGCCAGCTCACCACCTTCGCGGGAGACCCAGTACTTC.

The V and J genes are TRBV5-4 and TRBJ2-6, with 9 bases that match TRBD1. CDR3 length equals 16 residues. Germline V CDR1 and CDR2: SGHNT, YYREEE (reference sequence). J gave up 5 bases and V 4 bases, and 7 bases lay outside the gene matches. The CDR3 nucleotides are TGTGCCAGCAGCGTACAGGGGGCAGTACGGGCCAACGTCCTGACTTTC. Translation: CASSVQGAVRANVLTF.

In this sample, this clone turned up once. The rearrangement joins TRBV6-5 to TRBJ2-2, with 7 nucleotides matching TRBD1. CDR3 length: 15 amino acids. Germline-derived CDR1 and CDR2 are MNHEY and SVGAGI. V lost 6 bases to trimming and J lost 0 bases; unmatched junction nucleotides: 4. Written as DNA, the CDR3 is TGTGCCAGCAGACTCACAGGGGCGAACACCGGGGAGCTGTTTTTT. Encoded protein: CASRLTGANTGELFF.

This sequence joins TRBV28 and TRBJ2-7; the D gene is possibly TRBD2 (7 bases). Trimming shortened V by 4 bases and J by 0 bases, and 13 bases separated the two germline ends. The CDR3 is made up of 15 amino acids. Germline V gene lookup returns CDR1 MDHEN and CDR2 SYDVKM. CDR3 sequence: CASSSQGGGSYEQYF. The DNA for the CDR3 is TGTGCCAGCAGTTCTCAGGGAGGGGGCTCCTACGAGCAGTACTTC.

The chain uses TRBV4-2 and TRBJ2-3; the match to TRBD2 covers 10 bases. Per germline, CDR1 LGHNA and CDR2 YNFKEQ. J was trimmed by 4 bases and V by 2 bases; bases with no gene match: 9. The CDR3 is 17 residues long. DNA of the CDR3: TGTGCCAGCAGCCAATTCGGGACTAGCGAAAAGTCAGATACGCAGTATTTT. This sequence encodes CASSQFGTSEKSDTQYF.

The chain employs TRBV9 and TRBJ2-2; D unclear. The V gene's germline CDR1 is SGDLS and CDR2 YYNGEE. The CDR3 has 16 amino acids. V dropped 4 bases and J dropped 1 base, with 14 bases sitting between them. The CDR3 loop is CASSRPGLGNTGELFF. The CDR3 bases are TGTGCCAGCAGCAGGCCGGGTCTAGGGAACACCGGGGAGCTGTTTTTT.

The V call is TRBV19, the J call TRBJ1-5; no definite D call. Germline assignment: CDR1 LNHDA and CDR2 SQIVND (reference sequence). The CDR3 has 16 residues. Trimming took off 4 bases at V and 4 bases at J, with 17 bases between the two ends. CDR3 bases: TGTGCCAGTAGTACCACCCCCGCTCGCCAGAATCAGCCCCAGCATTTT. The encoded protein is CASSTTPARQNQPQHF.

The V call is TRBV7-2, the J call TRBJ1-4, with TRBD1 matching over 9 bases. The CDR3 contains 14 residues. Germline-derived CDR1 and CDR2 are SGHTA and FQGNSA. V was pared by 3 bases and J by 6 bases, with 2 bases of the junction left unmatched. CDR3 residues: CASSLRTGDEKLFF. The CDR3 DNA is TGTGCCAGCAGCTTGAGGACAGGGGATGAAAAACTGTTTTTT.

There are a few counts of this clone. The chain joins TRBV3-1 (or the pseudogene TRBV3-2) to TRBJ2-1, with 12 bases fitting TRBD2. Germline trimming cut 0 bases from V and 5 bases from J; bases unmatched to any gene: 14. The germline CDR1 and CDR2 sequences are LGHDT and YNNKEL (reference sequence). This CDR3 is 20 amino acids long. CDR3 sequence reads: CASSQDRASGRARGDNEQFF. The CDR3 nucleotides are TGTGCCAGCAGCCAAGATCGAGCTAGCGGGAGGGCTAGGGGGGACAATGAGCAGTTCTTC.

J is TRBJ1-1 and V is TRBV19; TRBD1 is a possible D gene (6 bases). Trimming removed 5 bases from V and 0 bases from J, with 16 bases in between. Germline CDR1 is LNHDA and CDR2 is SQIVND (reference sequence). CDR3 length equals 16 residues. The CDR3: CASSSGQRGVNTEAFF. In DNA, the CDR3 is TGTGCCAGTAGTTCTGGACAGCGAGGGGTGAACACTGAAGCTTTCTTT.

The chain couples TRBV5-6 to TRBJ2-7, with TRBD2 matching over 8 bases. After removal of 4 bases from V and 0 bases from J, the junction contained 6 bases not matched to a gene. The germline gives CDR1 SGHDT, CDR2 YYEEEE. The CDR3 extends over 15 amino acids. As DNA, the CDR3 is TGTGCCAGCAGCGCACTAGCGGTAGCCTCCTACGAGCAGTACTTC. It codes for CASSALAVASYEQYF.

This clone was found once. The chain has TRBV11-2 and TRBJ1-2, with 10 bases matching TRBD1. After removal of 5 bases from V and 4 bases from J, the junction contained 4 bases not matched to a gene. Germline CDR1 and CDR2: SGHAT and FQNNGV. The CDR3 loop spans 14 amino acids. CDR3 sequence reads: CASSRTGGSYGYTF. The DNA for the CDR3 is TGTGCCAGCAGCCGGACAGGGGGGTCCTATGGCTACACCTTC. Drawing the rest from reference TRBV11-2 and TRBJ1-2, the complete variable domain is EAGVAQSPRYKIIEKRQSVAFWCNPISGHATLYWYQQILGQGPKLLIQFQNNGVVDDSQLPKDRFSAERLKGVDSTLKIQPAKLEDSAVYLCASSRTGGSYGYTFGSGTRLTVV.

This chain connects TRBV2 to TRBJ2-7, with 7 bases matching TRBD1. With V trimmed by 0 bases and J by 3 bases, 5 bases remained unmatched. Germline V gene lookup returns CDR1 SNHLY and CDR2 FYNNEI. This CDR3 is 15 amino acids long. The CDR3 nucleotides are TGTGCCAGCAGTGAAGCGCTAGGACAGGACTACGAGCAGTACTTC. As protein: CASSEALGQDYEQYF.

The chain recombines TRBV6-6 with TRBJ1-5, with TRBD1 matching 9 bases. CDR1 is MNHNY, CDR2 SVGAGI, per germline (reference sequence). V shed 5 bases, J shed 4 bases, and the junction held 15 bases outside the gene matches. CDR3 size: 18 residues. CDR3 sequence: CASSQRSSGTGKNQPQHF. As DNA, the CDR3 is TGTGCCAGCAGTCAAAGATCTTCCGGGACAGGGAAAAATCAGCCCCAGCATTTT.

The chain employs TRBV2 and TRBJ2-1; perhaps TRBD2 as D (6 bases). The germline CDR1 and CDR2 sequences are SNHLY and FYNNEI. The CDR3 is 14 residues long. V shed 8 bases and J shed 7 bases, with 18 bases lying between them. For the CDR3, the DNA is TGTGCCAGCTCAAGAATGGAGGGCACGAATGAGCAGTTCTTC. It translates to CASSRMEGTNEQFF.

The V and J genes are TRBV5-4 and TRBJ2-1, with 8 positions matching TRBD2. Germline lookup yields CDR1 SGHNT and CDR2 YYREEE (reference sequence). V dropped 2 bases and J dropped 1; count of bases not matched to a gene: 5. The CDR3 is made up of 16 amino acids. CDR3 nucleotide sequence: TGTGCCAGCAGCTTCAAAGCGGGAGTTTCCTACAATGAGCAGTTCTTC. It specifies CASSFKAGVSYNEQFF. The full variable domain, with the rest looked up from reference TRBV5-4 and TRBJ2-1, is ETGVTQSPTHLIKTRGQQVTLRCSSQSGHNTVSWYQQALGQGPQFIFQYYREEENGRGNFPPRFSGLQFPNYSSELNVNALELDDSALYLCASSFKAGVSYNEQFFGPGTRLTVL.

V is TRBV6-6 and J is TRBJ1-6; no clear D. The CDR3 has 14 residues. In germline, CDR1 is MNHNY, CDR2 SVGAGI (reference sequence). Trimming removed 5 bases at V and 9 bases at J, with 14 bases between. For the CDR3, the DNA is TGTGCCAGCAGTACTGATACCGGGATTTCACCCCTCCACTTT. Translating it yields CASSTDTGISPLHF.

In this sample, this clone turned up once. CDR3 coding DNA: TGTGCCAGCAGTTTACCGAAACAGGGGAGCTCCTATAATTCACCCCTCCACTTT. This sequence encodes CASSLPKQGSSYNSPLHF. V gene TRBV28 combines with J gene TRBJ1-6; 7 bases are shared with TRBD1. Germline values: CDR1 MDHEN, CDR2 SYDVKM. This CDR3 has 18 residues. The J segment lost 0 bases and the V segment lost 2 bases, leaving 7 bases of the junction unmatched.

The chain uses TRBV6-1 and TRBJ1-1; a weak D match, TRBD1 (5 bases). Per germline, CDR1 MNHNS and CDR2 SASEGT. This CDR3 has 15 amino acids. V was pared by 3 bases and J by 0 bases, with 11 bases between. CDR3 sequence: CASSDQGFLNTEAFF. The CDR3 nucleotides read TGTGCCAGCAGTGATCAGGGATTTTTGAACACTGAAGCTTTCTTT.

The J gene is TRBJ2-7, the V gene TRBV5-1; TRBD2 matches at 12 bases. This CDR3 comprises 16 residues. V was clipped by 4 bases and J by 3 bases; unmatched bases: 8. CDR1 is SGHRS and CDR2 is YFSETQ in the germline V gene. DNA for the CDR3: TGCGCCAGCAGCCCAGTCGGACTAGCGGGAAGCTACGAGCAGTACTTC. As protein: CASSPVGLAGSYEQYF.

V usage is TRBV28 and J usage is TRBJ1-1, with D perhaps matching TRBD1 (5 bases). Trimming took 5 bases from V and 0 from J, leaving 13 bases between them. Germline CDR1 MDHEN, CDR2 SYDVKM. The CDR3 length is 15 residues. The CDR3 DNA sequence: TGTGCCAGCAGTCTAACCAGACAGATGAACACTGAAGCTTTCTTT. This gives the protein CASSLTRQMNTEAFF.

The rearrangement uses TRBV18 and TRBJ2-7; D might be TRBD1 (6 bases). CDR1 is KGHSH, CDR2 LQKENI, per germline. V was shortened by 3 bases and J by 6 bases, with 15 bases between the two germline ends. The CDR3 is 14 amino acids. The CDR3 DNA reads TGTGCCAGCTCACCGGGGGCCCAGGGTAGCGAGCAGTACTTC. Translation gives CASSPGAQGSEQYF.

The chain is built from TRBV2 and TRBJ1-6, with D maybe TRBD1 (5 bases). CDR1 is SNHLY and CDR2 is FYNNEI in the germline V gene. The CDR3 contains 18 residues. V gave up 2 bases and J gave up 0 bases, with 14 bases separating them. The CDR3, as DNA: TGTGCCAGCAGTGAAAGGGGAATTTTACTCTCCTATAATTCACCCCTCCACTTT. Encoded protein: CASSERGILLSYNSPLHF.

The chain couples TRBV29-1 to TRBJ2-1, with 8 bases fitting TRBD1. Looked up from germline, CDR1 is SQVTM and CDR2 is ANQGSEA. The CDR3 length is 11 residues. V shed 7 bases and J 6 bases; nucleotides not matched to a gene: 2. The CDR3 sequence: CSAGQGNEQFF. Here the CDR3 DNA reads TGCAGCGCCGGACAGGGCAATGAGCAGTTCTTC.

J is TRBJ2-5 and V is TRBV5-6, with TRBD1 as a possible D gene (6 bases). This CDR3 spans 13 amino acids. CDR1 is SGHDT, CDR2 YYEEEE, per germline. With 2 bases removed from V and 6 bases from J, the gap between germline ends came to 11 bases. The CDR3, as DNA: TGTGCCAGCAGCTTTCAACAGGGACAGACCCAGTACTTC. It encodes CASSFQQGQTQYF.

The rearrangement uses TRBV6-6 and TRBJ2-7; 8 positions agree with TRBD2. The CDR3 spans 14 residues. Germline V gene data show CDR1 as MNHNY and CDR2 as SVGAGI (reference sequence). V was pared by 5 bases and J by 2 bases, with 5 bases of the junction left unmatched. CDR3 residues: CASSPRGGAYEQYF. The DNA of the CDR3 is TGTGCCAGCAGTCCCCGGGGGGGGGCCTACGAGCAGTACTTC.